Each of the 14 T cell receptor beta chains below was sequenced from the same sample in a study of CD8+CD57+ T cells in acquired aplastic anemia. The use of genomic DNA as template underpinned the TCR beta VDJ and CDR3 profiling. Via MiXCR, TCRdb re-called the reads, giving one row per CDR3 protein. The sample consists of 200,000 or so distinct CDR3 sequences, less than 65% of them appearing once. Material for sequencing was sorted CD4+, CD8+, or CD8+CD57+ T cells (not recorded which) from PBMCs. Receptors were obtained from a human donor with severe aplastic anemia or a healthy control (not recorded which).

The rearrangement joins TRBV7-3 to TRBJ2-2; TRBD1 might be the D (5 bases). Per the germline V gene, CDR1 is SGHTA and CDR2 is FQGTGA. The ends were cut back, 6 bases at V and 1 base at J, with 9 bases in the middle. CDR3 length equals 14 residues. This chain's CDR3 is CASRRQRNTGELFF. For the CDR3, the DNA is TGTGCCAGCAGGCGACAGAGGAACACCGGGGAGCTGTTTTTT.

The sample holds one count of this clonotype. An end of the junction differs from the germline gene, which may be a read error. V gene TRBV15 combines with J gene TRBJ2-7; 7 nucleotides align to TRBD1. The CDR3 extends over 14 amino acids. Germline CDR1 is LNHNV and CDR2 is YYDKDF (reference sequence). CDR3 in amino acids: CATSTLQGTYVQYF. The CDR3 bases are TGTGCCACCAGCACCTTACAGGGGACCTACGTGCAGTACTTC.

In nucleotides, the CDR3 is TGTGCCAGCAGCGTAGGGGGAGCGACCTACGAGCAGTACTTC. This sequence encodes CASSVGGATYEQYF. This chain links TRBV9 with TRBJ2-7, with a tentative D call TRBD2 (5 bases). This CDR3 comprises 14 residues. CDR1 is SGDLS, CDR2 YYNGEE, per germline. Trimming removed 0 bases at V and 2 bases at J, with 9 bases between. Full variable domain (missing parts from reference TRBV9 and TRBJ2-7): DSGVTQTPKHLITATGQRVTLRCSPRSGDLSVYWYQQSLDQGLQFLIQYYNGEERAKGNILERFSAQQFPDLHSELNLSSLELGDSALYFCASSVGGATYEQYFGPGTRLTVT.

This chain links TRBV7-9 with TRBJ2-7, with a weak D call TRBD1 (6 bases). Trimming pared 5 bases from V and 1 base from J, leaving 12 bases between. The CDR3 has 14 residues. CDR1 is SEHNR, CDR2 FQNEAQ, per germline (reference sequence). Here the CDR3 reads CASSNRGSSYEQYF. CDR3 nucleotide sequence: TGTGCCAGCAGCAATAGGGGGAGTTCCTACGAGCAGTACTTC.

This chain links TRBV7-3 with TRBJ1-1; TRBD1 is a possible D gene (5 bases). The germline V gene has CDR1 SGHTA and CDR2 FQGTGA. V shed 1 base and J shed 5 bases, with 14 bases lying between them. The CDR3 consists of 15 residues. The CDR3 loop is CASSLNQGLRTEAFF. CDR3 in DNA: TGTGCCAGCAGCTTAAACCAGGGATTGAGGACTGAAGCTTTCTTT.

The chain carries TRBV2 and TRBJ2-2; D is perhaps TRBD1 (6 bases). The V end was cut by 8 bases, the J end by 5 bases, with 12 bases between. The CDR3 has 13 residues. Germline V gene lookup returns CDR1 SNHLY and CDR2 FYNNEI. The CDR3 nucleotides read TGTGCCAGCGGGATGCAGGGGACCGGGGAGCTGTTTTTT. It is translated as CASGMQGTGELFF.

This chain links TRBV7-3 with TRBJ2-3; 13 nucleotides line up with TRBD2. CDR3 length equals 19 residues. CDR1 SGHTA and CDR2 FQGTGA come from the germline V gene. V was clipped by 6 bases and J by 0 bases; unmatched bases: 12. CDR3 amino acids: CASSSPGTSGTSSTDTQYF. The DNA for the CDR3 is TGTGCCAGCAGTTCCCCCGGGACTAGCGGGACTTCTAGCACAGATACGCAGTATTTT.

The chain recombines TRBV20-1 with TRBJ1-2, with 7 bases aligning to TRBD1. This CDR3 region has 14 residues. The V gene end was trimmed by 3 bases and the J gene end by 4 bases; junction bases not matched to a gene: 8. Germline values: CDR1 DFQATT, CDR2 SNEGSKA (reference sequence). The CDR3 nucleotides read TGCAGTGCTAGTAGCATAGCAGGGGGCTATGGCTACACCTTC. Its translation: CSASSIAGGYGYTF.

The V gene is TRBV14, the J gene TRBJ1-1; a possible D gene is TRBD1 (6 bases). This CDR3 region has 13 residues. Between the trimmed V and J ends, which lost 3 bases and 7 bases, there was a span of 12 bases. The germline CDR1 and CDR2 sequences are SGHDN and FVKESK. The CDR3 region has the DNA TGTGCCAGCAGCCAGTTTTCCAGGGGTGAAGCTTTCTTT. Translated: CASSQFSRGEAFF.

This chain connects TRBV29-1 to TRBJ2-1; 8 nucleotides match TRBD2. V lost 7 bases to trimming and J lost 4 bases; unmatched junction nucleotides: 12. Germline V lookup: CDR1 SQVTM, CDR2 ANQGSEA. This CDR3 region has 15 residues. CDR3 DNA: TGCAGCGCCCGCACTCAACTAGCGGAATACAATGAGCAGTTCTTC. Translating gives CSARTQLAEYNEQFF.

The chain is built from TRBV9 and TRBJ2-7, with 10 bases identical to TRBD1. Germline lookup yields CDR1 SGDLS and CDR2 YYNGEE. The ends lost 3 bases at V and 5 bases at J; junction bases unmatched: 2. This CDR3 has 13 residues. The CDR3 spells CASSGGTGDEQYF. Written as DNA, the CDR3 is TGTGCCAGCAGCGGCGGGACAGGGGACGAGCAGTACTTC.

This clonotype came up once. The V and J genes are TRBV19 and TRBJ2-1; 7 nucleotides line up with TRBD2. This CDR3 contains 15 residues. The V segment lost 4 bases and the J segment 1 base; nucleotides outside the gene matches: 4. Germline assignment: CDR1 LNHDA and CDR2 SQIVND (reference sequence). For the CDR3, the DNA is TGTGCCAGTAGTAGGGGGGGGGGATCCTACAATGAGCAGTTCTTC. Translation: CASSRGGGSYNEQFF.

The rearrangement uses TRBV10-1 and TRBJ2-2; 7 bases map to TRBD1. Germline V lookup: CDR1 WNHNN, CDR2 SYGVQD (reference sequence). V lost 4 bases to trimming and J lost 4 bases; unmatched junction nucleotides: 6. This CDR3 has 15 amino acids. The CDR3 DNA sequence: TGCGCCAGCAGTGCCGGGACAGCGAGCACCGGGGAGCTGTTTTTT. Translating gives CASSAGTASTGELFF.

The chain is built from TRBV15 and TRBJ2-3; D is perhaps TRBD1 (5 bases). Trimming stripped 0 bases from V and 4 bases from J, with 8 bases between. The germline gives CDR1 LNHNV, CDR2 YYDKDF (reference sequence). The CDR3 contains 14 residues. CDR3 region: CATSRDRAADTQYF. As DNA, the CDR3 is TGTGCCACCAGCAGAGACAGGGCAGCAGATACGCAGTATTTT.